This T cell receptor (beta chain) was observed in a study of cytomegalovirus exposure and HLA in healthy donors. In the study overall: When 398 donors were genotyped, 81% of them were found to fall in the Caucasian-associated ancestry cluster. Findings and caveats of the study: HLA allele associations emerged for some 16,000 TCR beta sequences in a later analysis, at 0.05 false discovery rate.

PCR amplification relied on 60 Vbeta primers (plus 13 Jbeta primers). Using immunoSEQ multiplex PCR, the repertoire was profiled, and TCRdb retains in-frame clones only, with some absent. The sample shows 100,000 to 150,000 clones, about 70% of them seen only once. Regarding this clone: The target antigen is unknown.

Trimming cost V 5 bases and J 5 bases; bases outside gene matches: 2. The CDR3 runs 12 residues. Looked up from germline, CDR1 is SQVTM and CDR2 is ANQGSEA. Sample: PBMCs. The chain has TRBV29-1 and TRBJ1-2; 10 bases fit TRBD1. The clonotype comes from a woman aged 55 to 70 in good health and CMV-seropositive. In DNA form, the CDR3 reads TGCAGCGTTTGGGACAGGGGATATGGCTACACCTTC. The encoded protein is CSVWDRGYGYTF.